This T cell receptor beta chain derives from a study of T cell changes during pregnancy in multiple sclerosis. The CDR3 spans 17 residues. Germline values: CDR1 SGHNT, CDR2 YENEEA. Trimming pared 3 bases from V and 2 bases from J, leaving 19 bases between. Profiled with immunoSEQ multiplex PCR; TCRdb holds only in-frame clones, not every one. This table holds 35,000 to 55,000 clones, roughly 90% found once. This clone was detected once. This material consisted of peripheral blood, taken in the second trimester of pregnancy. The rearrangement joins TRBV11-3 to TRBJ2-5; the D gene is possibly TRBD2 (5 bases). The receptor's source is a female donor in good health, enrolled as a control in a pregnancy study. The CDR3 DNA is TGTGCCAGCAGCTTGGATAGGAGAGGGATTAGGCAAGAGACCCAGTACTTC. Translating it yields CASSLDRRGIRQETQYF.